The next 20 T cell receptor beta chains were all read from a single sample in a study of radiotherapy plus CTLA-4 blockade in lung cancer. The assay was immunoSEQ multiplex PCR, and TCRdb's table has in-frame clones only and misses some. The data show more than 90,000 clones, roughly 85% seen once. The sample here was peripheral blood, taken from a patient treated with radiotherapy plus ipilimumab. These receptors were obtained from a human donor with non-small cell lung cancer that progressed on radiotherapy plus ipilimumab.

The V call is TRBV6-1, the J call TRBJ1-2; TRBD1 might be the D (6 bases). There are 12 residues in the CDR3. V was shortened by 6 bases and J by 6 bases, with 11 bases between the two germline ends. Germline lookup yields CDR1 MNHNS and CDR2 SASEGT. CDR3 in amino acids: CASSGGRDGYTF. The CDR3 DNA reads as TGTGCCAGCAGCGGGGGGCGGGATGGCTACACCTTC.

This chain connects TRBV6-1 to TRBJ1-5; 7 nucleotides match TRBD1. This CDR3 is 14 amino acids long. Germline-derived CDR1 and CDR2 are MNHNS and SASEGT. V was pared by 5 bases and J by 1 base, with 2 bases of the junction left unmatched. Here the CDR3 DNA reads TGTGCCAGCAGTCGACAGGGAAGCAATCAGCCCCAGCATTTT. Protein sequence: CASSRQGSNQPQHF.

This chain joins TRBV10-2 and TRBJ2-1; D call uncertain. Deletions cut 7 bases from V and 5 bases from J, with 15 bases between. Germline V lookup: CDR1 WSHSY, CDR2 SAAADI. CDR3 length: 14 amino acids. The CDR3 bases are TGCGCCAGCAAGGCCAGCTTTTCTAACAATGAGCAGTTCTTC. Its translation is CASKASFSNNEQFF.

V usage is TRBV11-2 and J usage is TRBJ1-2, with D possibly being TRBD1 (6 bases). The CDR3 has 13 amino acids. The V gene lost 5 bases and the J gene lost 9 bases, with 16 bases spanning the gap. Looked up from germline, CDR1 is SGHAT and CDR2 is FQNNGV. The CDR3 region has the DNA TGTGCCAGCAGCCCCGGCACAGGGTCCAGCTACACCTTC. It codes for CASSPGTGSSYTF.

This clone was seen only a few times. The chain carries TRBV11-1 and TRBJ1-1; D remains unclear. Trimming took 4 bases from V and 4 from J, leaving 10 bases between them. Looked up from germline, CDR1 is SGHAT and CDR2 is FQDESV (reference sequence). The CDR3 length is 13 residues. CDR3 in DNA: TGTGCCAGCAGCTCCACGGACGGCACTGAAGCTTTCTTT. Translation gives CASSSTDGTEAFF.

The chain links TRBV5-6 to TRBJ2-7; TRBD1 matches 10 bases. Germline V gene sequence: CDR1 SGHDT, CDR2 YYEEEE. Trimming took 3 bases from V and 4 from J; bases not matched to a gene: 10. The CDR3 runs 16 residues. The CDR3 here is CASSWRGTGVQYEQYF. Written as DNA, the CDR3 is TGTGCCAGCAGCTGGAGGGGGACAGGGGTTCAATACGAGCAGTACTTC.

The rearrangement links TRBV11-1 to TRBJ2-1, with D maybe TRBD1 (6 bases). Germline-derived CDR1 and CDR2 are SGHAT and FQDESV (reference sequence). Trimming took off 1 base at V and 1 base at J, with 8 bases between the two ends. The CDR3 covers 15 residues. DNA for the CDR3: TGTGCCAGCAGCTTAGGTACAGGGTCCTACAATGAGCAGTTCTTC. It codes for CASSLGTGSYNEQFF.

The J gene is TRBJ1-2, the V gene TRBV5-6, with no clear D. CDR1 is SGHDT, CDR2 YYEEEE, per germline. V was clipped by 0 bases and J by 7 bases, with 19 bases between them. The CDR3 totals 16 residues. Here the CDR3 reads CASSLDRGRAKGGYTF. The CDR3 DNA is TGTGCCAGCAGCTTGGACAGAGGGAGGGCCAAGGGTGGCTACACCTTC.

As to this clone: Other DNA sequences in the sample encode the same CDR3. The chain has TRBV28 and TRBJ2-2, with D unclear. The CDR3 consists of 12 residues. Trimming pared 6 bases from V and 4 bases from J, leaving 6 bases between. CDR1 and CDR2 (germline): MDHEN, SYDVKM. Written as DNA, the CDR3 is TGTGCCAGCAGCCTGGTCACCGGGGAGCTGTTTTTT. It specifies CASSLVTGELFF. Combining the CDR3 with reference TRBV28 and TRBJ2-2 gives the whole variable domain DVKVTQSSRYLVKRTGEKVFLECVQDMDHENMFWYRQDPGLGLRLIYFSYDVKMKEKGDIPEGYSVSREKKERFSLILESASTNQTSMYLCASSLVTGELFFGEGSRLTVL.

The rearrangement joins TRBV30 to TRBJ1-1; D is perhaps TRBD1 (6 bases). V was pared by 3 bases and J by 9 bases, with 20 bases between. Germline V gene lookup returns CDR1 GTSNPN and CDR2 SVGIG (reference sequence). The CDR3 runs to 14 residues. The CDR3, as DNA: TGTGCCTGGAGGGGAAAAGGGACACTCGAGAAAGCTTTCTTT. Protein: CAWRGKGTLEKAFF.

The rearrangement uses TRBV28 and TRBJ2-4; 7 nucleotides line up with TRBD2. CDR1 and CDR2 (germline): MDHEN, SYDVKM. V lost 3 bases, J lost 0 bases, and 5 bases stayed unmatched. The CDR3 has 16 amino acids. The CDR3 protein is CASSFDGGRAKNIQYF. CDR3 nucleotide sequence: TGTGCCAGCAGTTTCGACGGGGGGAGAGCCAAAAACATTCAGTACTTC.

The rearrangement uses TRBV5-1 and TRBJ2-3; TRBD2 matches 7 bases. The ends lost 0 bases at V and 6 bases at J; junction bases unmatched: 7. This CDR3 has 15 amino acids. The germline gives CDR1 SGHRS, CDR2 YFSETQ. The DNA of the CDR3 is TGCGCCAGCAGCTTGGCCGTCGATAGCGGGGATACGCAGTATTTT. It translates to CASSLAVDSGDTQYF.

The V gene is TRBV27, the J gene TRBJ2-5; 9 positions agree with TRBD2. Per the germline V gene, CDR1 is MNHEY and CDR2 is SMNVEV (reference sequence). This CDR3 is 14 amino acids long. The J segment lost 5 bases and the V segment lost 5 bases, leaving 6 bases of the junction unmatched. The CDR3 sequence: CASSPGLAMETQYF. The CDR3, as DNA: TGTGCCAGCAGTCCGGGACTAGCTATGGAGACCCAGTACTTC.

This clone was seen just once. J is TRBJ2-2 and V is TRBV6-1; maybe TRBD2 (5 bases). From germline, CDR1 is MNHNS and CDR2 SASEGT. The ends were cut back, 5 bases at V and 6 bases at J, with 10 bases in the middle. The CDR3 runs to 13 residues. CDR3 DNA sequence: TGTGCCAGCAGTTATGAGGGAGCCGGGGAGCTGTTTTTT. This gives the protein CASSYEGAGELFF.

The J gene is TRBJ1-5, the V gene TRBV19, with D perhaps TRBD1 (5 bases). The V gene lost 4 bases and the J gene lost 4 bases, with 11 bases spanning the gap. Germline V gene data show CDR1 as LNHDA and CDR2 as SQIVND (reference sequence). This CDR3 comprises 14 residues. CDR3 amino acids: CASSSRGMNQPQHF. CDR3 coding DNA: TGTGCCAGTAGTAGTAGGGGCATGAATCAGCCCCAGCATTTT.

The V and J genes are TRBV4-2 and TRBJ2-1; perhaps TRBD2 as D (6 bases). Germline V gives CDR1 LGHNA, CDR2 YNFKEQ. V lost 1 base and J lost 7, with 11 bases in between. This CDR3 contains 14 residues. The CDR3: CASSQVTSGNEQFF. The CDR3 DNA follows: TGTGCCAGCAGCCAAGTTACGAGCGGGAATGAGCAGTTCTTC.

This CDR3 reads CASSEGAVRQPQHF. The DNA of the CDR3 is TGTGCCAGCAGTGAAGGGGCAGTTCGTCAGCCCCAGCATTTT. The rearrangement links TRBV2 to TRBJ1-5; D not resolved. Germline V gives CDR1 SNHLY, CDR2 FYNNEI. This CDR3 spans 14 amino acids. The V end lost 1 base, the J end lost 6 bases, and 10 bases lay between the germline ends.

CDR3: CASLTYRERQETQYF. The CDR3 coding sequence is TGTGCCAGCCTTACGTATCGAGAGAGACAAGAGACCCAGTACTTC. This chain connects TRBV28 to TRBJ2-5; no firm D call. The CDR3 sequence is 15 residues long. V dropped 8 bases and J dropped 2 bases, with 18 bases sitting between them. Per germline, CDR1 MDHEN and CDR2 SYDVKM.

J is TRBJ2-5 and V is TRBV18; TRBD1 might be the D (5 bases). Trimming left V 2 bases short and J 5 bases short, with 12 bases between. This CDR3 contains 14 residues. The V gene's germline CDR1 is KGHSH and CDR2 LQKENI. The CDR3 nucleotides read TGTGCCAGCTCACCATGGCAGGGCGACGAGACCCAGTACTTC. Its translation is CASSPWQGDETQYF.

J is TRBJ2-3 and V is TRBV18; TRBD2 aligns across 9 bases. The V gene's germline CDR1 is KGHSH and CDR2 LQKENI. This CDR3 is built from 15 residues. J gave up 4 bases and V 2 bases, and 4 bases lay outside the gene matches. CDR3 region: CASSPSSGSPDTQYF. CDR3 DNA sequence: TGTGCCAGCTCACCAAGTAGCGGGAGCCCAGATACGCAGTATTTT.